The rows below give T cell receptor beta chains drawn from one sample of a study of cytomegalovirus exposure and HLA in healthy donors. Profiled with immunoSEQ multiplex PCR; TCRdb holds only in-frame clones, not every one. Here the sample spans approximately 80,000 clones, 74% being singletons. Source material: PBMCs. The receptors come from a young man in good health and CMV-seropositive. CDR3s include the opening cysteine and the closing phenylalanine or tryptophan. Fields, in order: D gene, clone size, V gene, J gene, CDR3 protein, CDR3 DNA. The D gene is left open where the match is weak. Size is omitted from some rows. Given values are once, few, many or a class for expanded clones.

>TRBD1|once|TRBV5-6|TRBJ1-2
CASSPTGGYGYTF
TGTGCCAGCAGCCCGACAGGGGGCTATGGCTACACCTTC
>TRBD1|.|TRBV4-1|TRBJ2-7
CASSHAGGSYEQYF
TGCGCCAGCAGCCACGCAGGGGGCTCCTACGAGCAGTACTTC
>.|.|TRBV25-1|TRBJ1-1
CASSELGRAGEDTEAFF
TGTGCCAGCAGTGAATTGGGGAGGGCGGGGGAAGACACTGAAGCTTTCTTT
>TRBD2|.|TRBV7-2|TRBJ2-1
CASSLGPAGLSSYNEQFF
TGTGCCAGCAGCCTTGGGCCAGCGGGATTAAGCTCCTACAATGAGCAGTTCTTC
>.|.|TRBV5-1|TRBJ1-6
CASSTGSYNSPLHF
TGCGCCAGCTCGACAGGCTCCTATAATTCACCCCTCCACTTT
>TRBD2|.|TRBV6-1|TRBJ2-7
CASSGRLAGNSYEQYF
TGTGCCAGCAGTGGAAGACTAGCGGGAAACTCCTACGAGCAGTACTTC
>TRBD1|.|TRBV2|TRBJ1-4
CASRRGTENEKLFF
TGTGCCAGCAGACGTGGGACAGAAAATGAAAAACTGTTTTTT
>TRBD2|.|TRBV9|TRBJ2-7
CASSGEIAGGQPNEQYF
TGTGCCAGCAGCGGAGAAATAGCGGGAGGGCAACCCAACGAGCAGTACTTC
>TRBD2|.|TRBV30|TRBJ2-3
CAWEGTKVMNTQYF
TGTGCCTGGGAGGGGACTAAGGTCATGAATACGCAGTATTTT
>TRBD1|.|TRBV2|TRBJ1-1
CASRGDRELDTEAFF
TGTGCGAGCAGGGGCGACAGGGAGTTGGACACTGAAGCTTTCTTT
>TRBD2|.|TRBV5-1|TRBJ2-1
CASSLGGGTSGGPYNEQFF
TGCGCCAGCAGCTTGGGGGGCGGGACTAGCGGGGGACCCTACAATGAGCAGTTCTTC
>TRBD1|.|TRBV6-5|TRBJ2-7
CASSYGQGAYEQYF
TGTGCCAGCAGTTACGGACAGGGGGCCTACGAGCAGTACTTC
>.|.|TRBV6-5|TRBJ1-2
CASGRTVDVYGYTF
TGTGCCAGCGGGAGGACCGTAGACGTCTATGGCTACACCTTC
>.|few|TRBV28|TRBJ2-5
CASSLMIRRIGETQYF
TGTGCCAGCAGTTTAATGATTCGGCGGATCGGGGAGACCCAGTACTTC
>.|.|TRBV6-1|TRBJ1-1
CASRKSLNTEAFF
TGTGCCAGCAGAAAGAGTCTGAACACTGAAGCTTTCTTT
>.|once|TRBV7-2|TRBJ2-3
CASSLGAFTDTQYF
TGTGCCAGCAGCTTAGGGGCTTTCACAGATACGCAGTATTTT
>.|.|TRBV19|TRBJ2-7
CASSITRAYEQYF
TGTGCCAGTAGTATAACACGGGCCTACGAGCAGTACTTC
>.|few|TRBV7-8|TRBJ1-4
CASSQVRGNEKLFF
TGTGCCAGCAGCCAAGTGAGGGGGAATGAAAAACTGTTTTTT
>TRBD2|.|TRBV11-3|TRBJ2-1
CASSARAGAFHEQFF
TGTGCCAGCAGCGCTAGAGCGGGAGCGTTCCATGAGCAGTTCTTC
>TRBD2|.|TRBV27|TRBJ2-2
CASSFGMERGLAGLLNTGELFF
TGTGCCAGCAGTTTTGGGATGGAAAGGGGACTAGCGGGACTACTTAACACCGGGGAGCTGTTTTTT
>.|.|TRBV4-2|TRBJ2-7
CASSHEPHSNEQYF
TGTGCCAGCAGCCACGAACCCCATTCTAACGAGCAGTACTTC
>.|.|TRBV27|TRBJ2-1
CASAPGRGNNEQFF
TGTGCCAGCGCCCCCGGAAGGGGTAACAATGAGCAGTTCTTC
>.|.|TRBV5-4|TRBJ2-7
CASSLELNYEQYF
TGTGCCAGCAGCTTGGAACTGAACTACGAGCAGTACTTC
>.|.|TRBV10-3|TRBJ1-5
CATTEYSNQPQHF
TGTGCCACCACAGAGTATAGCAATCAGCCCCAGCATTTT
>.|.|TRBV18|TRBJ2-1
CASSPLEASYNEQFF
TGTGCCAGCTCACCACTGGAGGCCTCCTACAATGAGCAGTTCTTC
>.|.|TRBV5-6|TRBJ1-2
CASSSDGGGNYTF
TGTGCCAGCAGCTCAGACGGAGGTGGGAACTACACCTTC
>.|few|TRBV5-1|TRBJ1-3
CASSLGGQLGNTIYF
TGCGCCAGCAGCTTGGGCGGCCAGCTAGGAAACACCATATATTTT
>TRBD1|.|TRBV7-3|TRBJ2-1
CASRFDRDYNEQFF
TGTGCCAGCAGGTTCGACAGGGATTACAATGAGCAGTTCTTC
>.|few|TRBV6-5|TRBJ2-6
CASSSYDGGANVLTF
TGTGCCAGCAGTTCCTACGATGGTGGGGCCAACGTCCTGACTTTC
>TRBD1|.|TRBV6-6|TRBJ1-1
CASSAPGQKNTEAFF
TGTGCCAGCAGTGCGCCGGGACAGAAGAACACTGAAGCTTTCTTT
>.|.|TRBV30|TRBJ2-7
CAWSGQYYEQYF
TGTGCCTGGTCAGGACAGTACTACGAGCAGTACTTC
>TRBD2|.|TRBV30|TRBJ2-5
CAWSGGTNPTETQYF
TGTGCCTGGAGTGGTGGGACTAATCCTACCGAGACCCAGTACTTC
>TRBD1|.|TRBV2|TRBJ2-2
CASRPTGLSGELFF
TGTGCCAGCAGGCCGACAGGGTTGTCCGGGGAGCTGTTTTTT
>TRBD2|.|TRBV15|TRBJ2-2
CATSPRLAGAGGELFF
TGTGCCACCAGCCCTCGACTAGCGGGAGCCGGCGGGGAGCTGTTTTTT
>.|.|TRBV10-3|TRBJ2-2
CAISASGPKNTGELFF
TGTGCCATCAGTGCCAGCGGACCCAAGAACACCGGGGAGCTGTTTTTT
>.|few|TRBV7-9|TRBJ2-1
CASSLSGNEQFF
TGTGCCAGCAGCCTTAGCGGCAATGAGCAGTTCTTC